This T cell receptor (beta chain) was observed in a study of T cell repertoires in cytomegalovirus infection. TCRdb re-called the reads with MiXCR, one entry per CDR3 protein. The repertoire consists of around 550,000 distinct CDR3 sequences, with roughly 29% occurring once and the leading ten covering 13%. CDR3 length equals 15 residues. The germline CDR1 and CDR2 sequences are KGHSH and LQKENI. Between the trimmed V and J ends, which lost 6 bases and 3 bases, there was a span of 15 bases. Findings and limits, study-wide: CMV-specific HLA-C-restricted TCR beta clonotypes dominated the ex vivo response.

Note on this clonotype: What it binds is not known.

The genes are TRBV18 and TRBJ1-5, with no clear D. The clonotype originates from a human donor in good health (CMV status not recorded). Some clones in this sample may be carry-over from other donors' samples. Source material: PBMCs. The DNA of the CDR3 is TGTGCCAGCTCTACGGGAGAGTCCCTCAATCAGCCCCAGCATTTT. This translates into CASSTGESLNQPQHF.